A single sample gave rise to the 20 T cell receptor beta chains below, sequenced in a study of shared clonotypes between healthy human individuals. Produced via immunoSEQ multiplex PCR; TCRdb's table is partial and in-frame only. The sample yields some 1,100,000 clones, around three quarters seen once. The sequenced material came from memory CD4+ T cells from PBMCs. Subset reported: CD45RA-negative fraction. The receptors shown here come from a man younger than 35 in good health. Some clones in this sample may be carry-over from other donors' samples.

The J gene is TRBJ2-3, the V gene TRBV5-1; 9 nucleotides match TRBD2. Germline V lookup: CDR1 SGHRS, CDR2 YFSETQ. Trimming removed 4 bases from V and 2 bases from J; junction bases left unmatched: 5. This CDR3 contains 15 residues. The CDR3 sequence is CASSPAGGTTDTQYF. DNA of the CDR3: TGCGCCAGCAGCCCAGCGGGAGGTACCACAGATACGCAGTATTTT.

CDR3 nucleotides: TGTGCCAGCACCCCCCTAAGGACAGTCGGGACCCAGTACTTC. This translates into CASTPLRTVGTQYF. The chain couples TRBV11-2 to TRBJ2-5, with D maybe TRBD1 (6 bases). There are 14 residues in the CDR3. V lost 7 bases to trimming and J lost 7 bases, with 19 bases between them. Germline V gene data show CDR1 as SGHAT and CDR2 as FQNNGV.

The V call is TRBV29-1, the J call TRBJ2-7, with 9 nucleotides matching TRBD2. Germline CDR1 SQVTM, CDR2 ANQGSEA. Losses at the gene ends were 1 base for V and 4 bases for J; bases not matched to a gene: 8. This CDR3 comprises 15 residues. The CDR3: CSVEGLGGRGYEQYF. For the CDR3, the DNA is TGCAGCGTTGAAGGGCTAGGCGGGAGGGGTTACGAGCAGTACTTC.

This chain links TRBV28 with TRBJ1-4, with D possibly matching TRBD1 (5 bases). Trimming took off 3 bases at V and 8 bases at J, with 19 bases between the two ends. The CDR3 contains 16 residues. Germline lookup yields CDR1 MDHEN and CDR2 SYDVKM. The CDR3 region has the DNA TGTGCCAGCAGTTTGAGTGGAATGCCAGGGAGAGAAAAACTGTTTTTT. This encodes CASSLSGMPGREKLFF.

The DNA for the CDR3 is TGTGCCAGCAGCCCCCCGGCTTACGAGCAGTACTTC. Protein: CASSPPAYEQYF. This chain uses TRBV7-3 with TRBJ2-7, with no clear D. V was shortened by 5 bases and J by 4 bases, with 9 bases between the two germline ends. The CDR3 loop spans 12 amino acids. Germline CDR1 reads SGHTA; CDR2 reads FQGTGA.

The chain recombines TRBV5-1 with TRBJ2-1; either TRBD1 or TRBD2 may fit D (5 bases each). The CDR3 has 14 amino acids. V shed 4 bases and J shed 9 bases, with 17 bases lying between them. Germline V gene lookup returns CDR1 SGHRS and CDR2 YFSETQ. The CDR3 here is CASSPEGRVTEQFF. The CDR3 DNA reads as TGCGCCAGCAGCCCAGAGGGCAGGGTCACTGAGCAGTTCTTC. The entire variable domain, with the rest obtained from reference TRBV5-1 and TRBJ2-1, is as follows: KAGVTQTPRYLIKTRGQQVTLSCSPISGHRSVSWYQQTPGQGLQFLFEYFSETQRNKGNFPGRFSGRQFSNSRSEMNVSTLELGDSALYLCASSPEGRVTEQFFGPGTRLTVL.

The V and J genes are TRBV5-6 and TRBJ1-1, with D possibly TRBD1 on 6 matching bases. This CDR3 spans 14 amino acids. Germline V CDR1 and CDR2: SGHDT, YYEEEE. Between the trimmed V and J ends, which lost 4 bases and 4 bases, there was a span of 14 bases. This CDR3 reads CASSPGARITEAFF. The DNA of the CDR3 is TGTGCCAGCAGCCCGGGGGCCAGGATCACTGAAGCTTTCTTT. The full variable domain, completed using reference TRBV5-6 and TRBJ1-1, is DAGVTQSPTHLIKTRGQQVTLRCSPKSGHDTVSWYQQALGQGPQFIFQYYEEEERQRGNFPDRFSGHQFPNYSSELNVNALLLGDSALYLCASSPGARITEAFFGQGTRLTVV.

The V gene is TRBV4-3, the J gene TRBJ1-4; 12 nucleotides line up with TRBD1. This CDR3 has 20 residues. The V segment lost 1 base and the J segment 4 bases; nucleotides outside the gene matches: 13. From germline, CDR1 is LGHNA and CDR2 YSLEER. As DNA, the CDR3 is TGCGCCAGCAGCCAAGGGTCGAATCCGGGACAGGGGGCTTATAATGAAAAACTGTTTTTT. Amino acid sequence: CASSQGSNPGQGAYNEKLFF.

This clone was observed a handful of times. The rearrangement links TRBV19 to TRBJ1-1; D ambiguous. Germline CDR1 and CDR2: LNHDA and SQIVND (reference sequence). V was clipped by 7 bases and J by 1 base, with 13 bases between them. CDR3 length equals 14 residues. CDR3 nucleotides: TGTGCCAGTACCCCGGTTGCCAGGAACACTGAAGCTTTCTTT. It translates to CASTPVARNTEAFF.

V and J are TRBV18 and TRBJ1-2, with a weak D call TRBD1 (5 bases). V lost 6 bases, J lost 8 bases, and 19 bases lay in between. CDR1 is KGHSH and CDR2 is LQKENI in the germline V gene. This CDR3 spans 14 amino acids. The chain's CDR3 is CASSTSGVTGGYTF. The CDR3 bases are TGTGCCAGCTCCACGTCGGGGGTGACCGGCGGCTACACCTTC.

The V and J genes are TRBV20-1 and TRBJ2-1; no reliable D call. CDR1 and CDR2 (germline): DFQATT, SNEGSKA (reference sequence). The CDR3 contains 10 residues. CDR3 DNA: TGCAGCGGATTAAGAAATGAGCAGTTCTTC. This encodes CSGLRNEQFF.

V usage is TRBV6-5 and J usage is TRBJ1-1; 10 positions agree with TRBD1. Germline values: CDR1 MNHEY, CDR2 SVGAGI. This CDR3 has 15 residues. J lost 10 bases, V lost 0 bases, and 8 bases had no gene match. For the CDR3, the DNA is TGTGCCAGCAGTTACTCGGAGTTCCGGGACAGGGGAGCTTTCTTT. This codes for CASSYSEFRDRGAFF.

The sample holds a few counts of this clone. The genes are TRBV6-6 and TRBJ2-7; TRBD1 might be the D (6 bases). CDR3 length: 13 residues. Trimming stripped 11 bases from V and 1 base from J, with 15 bases between. Germline V gives CDR1 MNHNY, CDR2 SVGAGI (reference sequence). CDR3 DNA sequence: TGTGCCTCCAAAAAAGGACAGTCCTACGAGCAGTACTTC. It yields the protein CASKKGQSYEQYF.

Here the CDR3 reads CASSGYSNQPQHF. The CDR3 region has the DNA TGTGCCAGCAGTGGGTATAGCAATCAGCCCCAGCATTTT. V gene TRBV2 combines with J gene TRBJ1-5; D not certain. The germline V gene encodes CDR1 SNHLY and CDR2 FYNNEI. The V end lost 4 bases, the J end lost 0 bases, and 4 bases lay between the germline ends. The CDR3 runs to 13 residues.

This chain connects TRBV9 to TRBJ1-1; weak D call: TRBD1 (6 bases). From germline, CDR1 is SGDLS and CDR2 YYNGEE. Trimming pared 1 base from V and 1 base from J, leaving 8 bases between. This CDR3 comprises 14 residues. CDR3 loop: CASSVIQGNTEAFF. CDR3 in DNA: TGTGCCAGCAGCGTAATACAGGGGAACACTGAAGCTTTCTTT.

This clone appeared once. The CDR3 carries no conserved terminal phenylalanine or tryptophan, so it likely arises from a read error. The limits of the CDR3 on the DNA are not certain, so only TCRdb's listed CDR3 is given. This rearrangement joins TRBV21-1 to TRBJ1-2; TRBD1, the table's D call, was not compared with the DNA. TRBV21-1 is annotated as a pseudogene. The CDR3 length equals 12 residues, ends included. The CDR3 loop reads CASSMGDRGEEG.

The V call is TRBV11-2, the J call TRBJ2-3; weak D call: TRBD2 (5 bases). CDR1 is SGHAT and CDR2 is FQNNGV in the germline V gene. The CDR3 consists of 19 residues. Trimming removed 3 bases at V and 0 bases at J, with 22 bases between. CDR3 in amino acids: CASSFLSERLELSTDTQYF. DNA for the CDR3: TGTGCCAGCAGCTTCTTATCCGAGCGGTTGGAGTTGAGCACAGATACGCAGTATTTT.

The rearrangement links TRBV2 to TRBJ1-5, with a tentative D call TRBD1 (6 bases). Germline CDR1 and CDR2: SNHLY and FYNNEI. The CDR3 contains 14 residues. The V end was cut by 5 bases, the J end by 0 bases, with 8 bases between. CDR3 bases: TGTGCCAGCAGTCGACAGGCTAGCAATCAGCCCCAGCATTTT. Amino acids: CASSRQASNQPQHF.

As DNA, the CDR3 is TGTGCCAGCAGTGGAAGCGGGAGAACCAACAATGAGCAGTTCTTC. Protein sequence: CASSGSGRTNNEQFF. The chain combines TRBV28 with TRBJ2-1; 8 bases are a match to TRBD2. This CDR3 has 15 amino acids. Losses at the gene ends were 5 bases for V and 5 bases for J; bases not matched to a gene: 8. In germline, CDR1 is MDHEN, CDR2 SYDVKM.

This chain uses TRBV6-5 with TRBJ1-4; 8 nucleotides agree with TRBD1. The CDR3 loop spans 15 amino acids. Per the germline V gene, CDR1 is MNHEY and CDR2 is SVGAGI. The ends lost 6 bases at V and 7 bases at J; junction bases unmatched: 10. The CDR3 loop is CASRRGTGAGEKLFF. CDR3 DNA: TGTGCCAGCAGACGCGGGACAGGCGCTGGTGAAAAACTGTTTTTT.